This TCR beta chain was captured in a study of cytomegalovirus exposure and HLA in healthy donors. This CDR3 is built from 15 residues. Germline values: CDR1 MNHEY, CDR2 SVGAGI. The V end lost 4 bases, the J end lost 5 bases, and 17 bases lay between the germline ends. 13 Jbeta primers and 60 Vbeta primers were used for the PCR. Sequenced by immunoSEQ multiplex PCR; TCRdb stores in-frame clones only, minus some. Of 85,000 to 95,000 clones in the sample, more than 75% are singletons; the top ten hold approximately 5.3%. The receptor comes from a man between 25 and 39 years old in good health and CMV-seropositive. The source material was PBMCs. The rearrangement joins TRBV6-5 to TRBJ1-2; possibly TRBD1 for D (6 bases). CDR3 protein: CASSSGTGFGYGYTF. The CDR3 DNA sequence: TGTGCCAGCAGTTCAGGAACAGGGTTCGGGTATGGCTACACCTTC.